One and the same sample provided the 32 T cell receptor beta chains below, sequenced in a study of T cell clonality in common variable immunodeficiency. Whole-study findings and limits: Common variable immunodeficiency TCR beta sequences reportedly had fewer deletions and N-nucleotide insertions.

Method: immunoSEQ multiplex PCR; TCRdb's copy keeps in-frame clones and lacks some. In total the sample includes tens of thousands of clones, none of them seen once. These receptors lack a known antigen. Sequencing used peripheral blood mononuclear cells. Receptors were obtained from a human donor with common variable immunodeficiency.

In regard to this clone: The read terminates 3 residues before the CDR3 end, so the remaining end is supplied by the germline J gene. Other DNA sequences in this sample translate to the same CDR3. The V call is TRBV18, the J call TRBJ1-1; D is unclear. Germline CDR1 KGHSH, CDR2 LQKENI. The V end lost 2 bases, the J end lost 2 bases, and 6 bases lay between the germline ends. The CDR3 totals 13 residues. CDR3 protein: CASSPGLNTEAFF. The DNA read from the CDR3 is TGTGCCAGCTCACCAGGACTAAACACTGAA.

The CDR3 protein is CASSLVWTDNEQFF. Incomplete CDR3 DNA: TGTGCCAGCAGCTTAGTATGGACAGACAATGAG. The chain joins TRBV7-2 to TRBJ2-1; a weak D match, TRBD1 (6 bases). The missing CDR3 end, 3 residues past where the read stops, is filled in from the germline J gene. V lost 1 base to trimming and J lost 5 bases, with 9 bases between them. Germline V gene lookup returns CDR1 SGHTA and CDR2 FQGNSA. The CDR3 totals 14 residues.

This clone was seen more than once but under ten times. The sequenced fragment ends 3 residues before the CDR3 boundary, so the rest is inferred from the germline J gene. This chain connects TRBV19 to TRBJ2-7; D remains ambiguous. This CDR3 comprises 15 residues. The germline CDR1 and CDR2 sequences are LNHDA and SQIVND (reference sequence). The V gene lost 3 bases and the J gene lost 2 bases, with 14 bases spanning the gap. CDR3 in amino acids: CASSMKVSGAYEQYF. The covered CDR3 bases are TGTGCCAGTAGTATGAAAGTTTCAGGCGCCTACGAG.

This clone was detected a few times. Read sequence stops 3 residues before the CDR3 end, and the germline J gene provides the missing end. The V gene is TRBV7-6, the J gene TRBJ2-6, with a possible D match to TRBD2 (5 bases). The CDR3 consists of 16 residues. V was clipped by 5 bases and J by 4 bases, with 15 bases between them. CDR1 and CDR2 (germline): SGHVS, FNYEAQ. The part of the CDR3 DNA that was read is TGTGCCAGCAGCCCCGCTACGGGGTTCGGGGCCAACGTC. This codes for CASSPATGFGANV. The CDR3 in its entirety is CASSPATGFGANVLTF.

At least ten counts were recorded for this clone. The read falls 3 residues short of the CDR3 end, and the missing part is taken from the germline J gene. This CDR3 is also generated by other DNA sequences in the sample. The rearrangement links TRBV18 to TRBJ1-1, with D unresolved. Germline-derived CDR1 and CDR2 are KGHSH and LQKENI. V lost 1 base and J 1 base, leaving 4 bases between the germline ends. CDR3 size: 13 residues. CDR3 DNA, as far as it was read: TGTGCCAGCTCACCACAGGCGAACACTGAA. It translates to CASSPQANTE. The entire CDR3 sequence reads CASSPQANTEAFF.

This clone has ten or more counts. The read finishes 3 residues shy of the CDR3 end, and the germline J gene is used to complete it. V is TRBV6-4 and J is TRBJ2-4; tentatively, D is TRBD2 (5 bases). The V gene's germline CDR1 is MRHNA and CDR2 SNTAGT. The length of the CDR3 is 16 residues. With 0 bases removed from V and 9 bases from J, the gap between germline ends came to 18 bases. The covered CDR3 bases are TGTGCCAGCAGTGACTCGAGGGCTCTTCAAGATGGCATT. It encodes CASSDSRALQDGI. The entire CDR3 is CASSDSRALQDGIQYF.

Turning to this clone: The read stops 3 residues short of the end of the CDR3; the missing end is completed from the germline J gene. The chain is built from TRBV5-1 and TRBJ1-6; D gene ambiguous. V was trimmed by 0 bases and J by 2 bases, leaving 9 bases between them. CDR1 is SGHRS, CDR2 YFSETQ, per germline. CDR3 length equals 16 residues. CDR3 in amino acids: CASSLAAGPYNSPLHF. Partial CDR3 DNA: TGCGCCAGCAGCTTGGCGGCGGGCCCCTATAATTCACCC.

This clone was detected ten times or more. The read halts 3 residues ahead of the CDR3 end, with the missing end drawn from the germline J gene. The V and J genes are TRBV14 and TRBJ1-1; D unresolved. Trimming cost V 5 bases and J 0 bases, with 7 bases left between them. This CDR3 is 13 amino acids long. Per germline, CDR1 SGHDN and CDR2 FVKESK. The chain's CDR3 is CASSTRVNTEAFF. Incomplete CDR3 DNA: TGTGCCAGCAGCACACGGGTGAACACTGAA.

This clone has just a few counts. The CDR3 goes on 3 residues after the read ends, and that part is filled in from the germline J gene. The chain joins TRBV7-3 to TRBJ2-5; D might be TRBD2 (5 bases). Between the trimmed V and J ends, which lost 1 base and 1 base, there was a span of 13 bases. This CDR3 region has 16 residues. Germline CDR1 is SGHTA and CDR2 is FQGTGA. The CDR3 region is CASSLRVGSGQETQYF. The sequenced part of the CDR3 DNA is TGTGCCAGCAGCTTAAGGGTGGGCAGCGGCCAAGAGACC. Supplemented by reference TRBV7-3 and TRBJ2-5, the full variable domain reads GAGVSQTPSNKVTEKGKYVELRCDPISGHTALYWYRQSLGQGPEFLIYFQGTGAADDSGLPNDRFFAVRPEGSVSTLKIQRTERGDSAVYLCASSLRVGSGQETQYFGPGTRLLVL.

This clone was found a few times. CDR3 in amino acids: CASSQSWGLDTEAFF. CDR3 bases read: TGCGCCAGCAGTCAATCTTGGGGGCTGGACACTGAA. The V call is TRBV23-1, the J call TRBJ1-1, with a tentative D call TRBD1 (6 bases). The missing CDR3 end, 3 residues past where the read stops, is filled in from the germline J gene. TRBV23-1 is an ORF, with its function uncertain. V lost 0 bases and J 3 bases, leaving 11 bases between the germline ends. The CDR3 loop spans 15 amino acids.

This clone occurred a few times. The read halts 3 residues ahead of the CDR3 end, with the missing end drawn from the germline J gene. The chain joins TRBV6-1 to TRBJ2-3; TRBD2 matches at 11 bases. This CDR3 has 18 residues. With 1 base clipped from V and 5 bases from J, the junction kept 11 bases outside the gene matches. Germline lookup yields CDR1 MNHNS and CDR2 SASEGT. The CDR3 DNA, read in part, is TGTGCCAGCAGTGAAGAGCTGACTAGCGGGGTGGTGAGAGATACG. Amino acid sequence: CASSEELTSGVVRDT. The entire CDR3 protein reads CASSEELTSGVVRDTQYF.

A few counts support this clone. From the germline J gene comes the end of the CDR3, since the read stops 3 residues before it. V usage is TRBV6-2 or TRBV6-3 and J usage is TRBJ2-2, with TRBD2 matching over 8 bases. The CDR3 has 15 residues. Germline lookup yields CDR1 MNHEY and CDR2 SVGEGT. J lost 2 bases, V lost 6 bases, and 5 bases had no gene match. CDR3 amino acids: CASRVAGYNTGELFF. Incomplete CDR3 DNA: TGTGCCAGCAGAGTAGCGGGGTACAACACCGGGGAG.

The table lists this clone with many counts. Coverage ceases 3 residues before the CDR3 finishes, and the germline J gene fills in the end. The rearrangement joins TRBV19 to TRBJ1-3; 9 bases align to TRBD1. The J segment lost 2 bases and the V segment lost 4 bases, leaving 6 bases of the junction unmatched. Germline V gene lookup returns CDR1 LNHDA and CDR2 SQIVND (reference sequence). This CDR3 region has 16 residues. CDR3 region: CASSTRDRDPGNTIYF. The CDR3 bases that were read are TGTGCCAGTAGTACGCGGGACAGGGACCCTGGAAACACC.

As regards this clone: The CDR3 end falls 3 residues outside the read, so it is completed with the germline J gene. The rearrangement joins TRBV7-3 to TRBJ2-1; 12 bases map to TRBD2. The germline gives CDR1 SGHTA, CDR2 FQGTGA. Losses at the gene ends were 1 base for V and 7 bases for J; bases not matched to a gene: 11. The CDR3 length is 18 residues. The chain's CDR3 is CASSLIASGRAVINEQFF. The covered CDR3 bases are TGTGCCAGCAGCTTAATCGCTAGCGGGAGGGCCGTGATTAATGAG.

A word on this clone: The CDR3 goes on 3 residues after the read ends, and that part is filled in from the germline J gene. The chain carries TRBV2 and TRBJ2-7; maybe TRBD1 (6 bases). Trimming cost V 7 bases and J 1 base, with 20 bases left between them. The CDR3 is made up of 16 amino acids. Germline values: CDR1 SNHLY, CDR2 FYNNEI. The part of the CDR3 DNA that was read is TGTGCCAGCATGGCTGGGTGGACAGCCCCATCCTACGAG. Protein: CASMAGWTAPSYE. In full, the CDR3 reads CASMAGWTAPSYEQYF.

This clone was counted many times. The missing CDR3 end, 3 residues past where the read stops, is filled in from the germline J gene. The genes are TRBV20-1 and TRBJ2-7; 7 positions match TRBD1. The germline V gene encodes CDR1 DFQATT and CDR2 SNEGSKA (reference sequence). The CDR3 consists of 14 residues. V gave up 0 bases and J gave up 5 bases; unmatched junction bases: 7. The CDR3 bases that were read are TGCAGTGCTAGAGATAAACAGGGGTACGACGAG. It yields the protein CSARDKQGYDE. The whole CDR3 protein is CSARDKQGYDEQYF.

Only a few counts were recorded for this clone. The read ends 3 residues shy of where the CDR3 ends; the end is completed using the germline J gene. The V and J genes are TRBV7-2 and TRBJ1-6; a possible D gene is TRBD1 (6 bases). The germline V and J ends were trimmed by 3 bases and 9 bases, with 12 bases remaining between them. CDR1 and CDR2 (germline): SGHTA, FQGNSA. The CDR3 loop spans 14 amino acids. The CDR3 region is CASSFGQGFSPLHF. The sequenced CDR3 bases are TGTGCCAGCAGCTTTGGGCAGGGGTTTTCACCC.

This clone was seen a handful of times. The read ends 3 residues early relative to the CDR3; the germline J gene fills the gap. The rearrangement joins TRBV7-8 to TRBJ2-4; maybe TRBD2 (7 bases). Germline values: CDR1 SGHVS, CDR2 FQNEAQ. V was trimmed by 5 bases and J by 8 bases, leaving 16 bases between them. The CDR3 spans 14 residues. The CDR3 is CASSEGTGRDIQYF. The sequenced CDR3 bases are TGTGCCAGCAGCGAGGGAACAGGGAGGGACATT.

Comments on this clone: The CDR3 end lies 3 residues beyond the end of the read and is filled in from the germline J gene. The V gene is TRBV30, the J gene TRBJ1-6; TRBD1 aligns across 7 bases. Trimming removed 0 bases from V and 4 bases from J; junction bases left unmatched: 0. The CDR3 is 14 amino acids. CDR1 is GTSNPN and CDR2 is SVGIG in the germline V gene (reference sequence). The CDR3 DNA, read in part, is TGTGCCTGGAGTGTACAGGGGTATAATTCACCC. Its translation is CAWSVQGYNSP. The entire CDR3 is CAWSVQGYNSPLHF.

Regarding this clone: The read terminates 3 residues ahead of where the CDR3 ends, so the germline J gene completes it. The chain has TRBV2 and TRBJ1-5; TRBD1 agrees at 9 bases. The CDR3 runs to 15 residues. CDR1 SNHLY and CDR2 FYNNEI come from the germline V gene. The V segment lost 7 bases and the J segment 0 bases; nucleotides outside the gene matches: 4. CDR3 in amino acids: CASNGQGNSNQPQHF. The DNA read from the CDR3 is TGTGCCAGCAATGGACAGGGGAATAGCAATCAGCCC.

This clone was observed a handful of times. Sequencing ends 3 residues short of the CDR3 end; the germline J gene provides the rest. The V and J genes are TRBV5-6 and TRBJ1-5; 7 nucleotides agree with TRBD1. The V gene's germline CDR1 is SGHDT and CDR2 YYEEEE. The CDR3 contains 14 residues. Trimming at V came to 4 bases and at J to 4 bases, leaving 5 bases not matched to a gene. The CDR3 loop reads CASSKVQGNQPQHF. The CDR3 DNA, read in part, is TGTGCCAGCAGCAAAGTACAGGGGAATCAGCCC.

The DNA read from the CDR3 is TGTGCCAGCTCACCTCGACTAGCGGGAGACAATGAG. This sequence encodes CASSPRLAGDNE. The entire CDR3 sequence reads CASSPRLAGDNEQFF. The chain carries TRBV18 and TRBJ2-1; 12 bases are shared with TRBD2. The read finishes 3 residues shy of the CDR3 end, and the germline J gene is used to complete it. Germline assignment: CDR1 KGHSH and CDR2 LQKENI. J lost 5 bases, V lost 3 bases, and 2 bases had no gene match. The CDR3 has 15 residues.

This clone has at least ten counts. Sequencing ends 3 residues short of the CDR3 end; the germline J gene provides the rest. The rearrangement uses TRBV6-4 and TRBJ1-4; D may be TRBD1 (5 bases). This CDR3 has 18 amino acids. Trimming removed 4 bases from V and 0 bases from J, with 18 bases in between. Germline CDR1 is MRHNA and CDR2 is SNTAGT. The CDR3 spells CASSASAGRRTTNEKLFF. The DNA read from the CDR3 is TGTGCCAGCAGTGCCTCGGCAGGGAGGAGGACAACTAATGAAAAA.

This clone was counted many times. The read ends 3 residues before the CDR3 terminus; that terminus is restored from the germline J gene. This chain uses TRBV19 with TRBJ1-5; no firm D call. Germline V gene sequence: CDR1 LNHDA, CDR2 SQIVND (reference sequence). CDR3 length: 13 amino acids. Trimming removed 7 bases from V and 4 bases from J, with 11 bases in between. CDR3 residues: CASKGHLNQPQHF. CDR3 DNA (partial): TGTGCCAGTAAAGGTCACCTGAATCAGCCC.

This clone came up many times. The CDR3: CASRELAGVGNEQFF. The CDR3 DNA, read in part, is TGTGCCAGTAGGGAACTAGCGGGAGTGGGCAATGAG. The chain combines TRBV19 with TRBJ2-1, with 11 bases matching TRBD2. The CDR3 goes on 3 residues after the read ends, and that part is filled in from the germline J gene. The CDR3 spans 15 residues. Germline V gene data show CDR1 as LNHDA and CDR2 as SQIVND (reference sequence). With 6 bases clipped from V and 6 bases from J, the junction kept 7 bases outside the gene matches.

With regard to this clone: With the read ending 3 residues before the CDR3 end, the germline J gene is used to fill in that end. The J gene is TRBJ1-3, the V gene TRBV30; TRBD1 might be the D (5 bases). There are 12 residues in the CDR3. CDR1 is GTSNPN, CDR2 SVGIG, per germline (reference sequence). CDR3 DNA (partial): TGTGCCTGGAGTGTACACAGGCGGACC. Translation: CAWSVHRRT. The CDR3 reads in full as CAWSVHRRTIYF.

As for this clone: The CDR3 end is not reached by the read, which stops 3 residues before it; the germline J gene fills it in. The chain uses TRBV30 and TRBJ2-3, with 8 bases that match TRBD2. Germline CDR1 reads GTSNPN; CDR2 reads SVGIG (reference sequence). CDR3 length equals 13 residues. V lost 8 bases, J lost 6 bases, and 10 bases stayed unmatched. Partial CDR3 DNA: TGTGCCGCAAAGGCGGGGGGCTGGGATACG. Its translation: CAAKAGGWDT. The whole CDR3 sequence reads CAAKAGGWDTQYF.

This CDR3 is CASSGPGNSGNTIYF. The CDR3 bases that were read are TGTGCCAGCAGCGGCCCAGGCAACTCTGGAAACACC. The V call is TRBV7-8, the J call TRBJ1-3; D gene unclear. Read data end 3 residues before the CDR3 end; the end is taken from the germline J gene. Germline CDR1 reads SGHVS; CDR2 reads FQNEAQ. CDR3 length: 15 residues. Trimming cost V 5 bases and J 0 bases, with 11 bases left between them.

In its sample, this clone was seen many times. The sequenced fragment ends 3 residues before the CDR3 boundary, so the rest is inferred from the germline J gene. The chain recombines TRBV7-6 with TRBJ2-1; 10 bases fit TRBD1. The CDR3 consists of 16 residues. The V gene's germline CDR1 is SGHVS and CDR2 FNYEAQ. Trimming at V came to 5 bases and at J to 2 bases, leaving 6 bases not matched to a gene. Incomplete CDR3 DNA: TGTGCCAGCAGCAGGCGACAGGGGGCTACCTACAATGAG. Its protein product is CASSRRQGATYNE. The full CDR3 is CASSRRQGATYNEQFF. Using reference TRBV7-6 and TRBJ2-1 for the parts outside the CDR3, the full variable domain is GAGVSQSPRYKVTKRGQDVALRCDPISGHVSLYWYRQALGQGPEFLTYFNYEAQQDKSGLPNDRFSAERPEGSISTLTIQRTEQRDSAMYRCASSRRQGATYNEQFFGPGTRLTVL.

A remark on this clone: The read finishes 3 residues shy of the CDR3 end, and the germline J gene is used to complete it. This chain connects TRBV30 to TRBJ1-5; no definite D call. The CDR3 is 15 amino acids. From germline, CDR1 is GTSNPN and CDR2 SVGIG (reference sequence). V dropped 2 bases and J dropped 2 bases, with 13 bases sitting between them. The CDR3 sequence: CAWSPAGLRNQPQHF. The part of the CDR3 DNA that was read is TGTGCCTGGAGTCCCGCGGGCCTCCGCAATCAGCCC.

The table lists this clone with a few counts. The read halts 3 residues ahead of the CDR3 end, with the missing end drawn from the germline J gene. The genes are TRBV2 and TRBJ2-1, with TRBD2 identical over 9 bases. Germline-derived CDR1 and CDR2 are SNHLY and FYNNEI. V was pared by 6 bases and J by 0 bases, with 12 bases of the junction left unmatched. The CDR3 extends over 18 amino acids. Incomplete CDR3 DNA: TGTGCCAGCAGCGGGAGGCTAGCGGGATTTAGCTCCTACAATGAG. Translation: CASSGRLAGFSSYNE. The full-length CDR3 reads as CASSGRLAGFSSYNEQFF.

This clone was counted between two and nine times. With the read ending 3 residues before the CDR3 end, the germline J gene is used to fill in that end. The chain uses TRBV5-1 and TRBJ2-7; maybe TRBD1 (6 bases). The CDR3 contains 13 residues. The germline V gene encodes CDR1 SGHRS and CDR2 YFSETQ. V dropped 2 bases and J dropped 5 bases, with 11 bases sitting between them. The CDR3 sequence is CASSLQGPNEQYF. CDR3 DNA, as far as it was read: TGCGCCAGCAGCTTACAGGGTCCCAACGAG.